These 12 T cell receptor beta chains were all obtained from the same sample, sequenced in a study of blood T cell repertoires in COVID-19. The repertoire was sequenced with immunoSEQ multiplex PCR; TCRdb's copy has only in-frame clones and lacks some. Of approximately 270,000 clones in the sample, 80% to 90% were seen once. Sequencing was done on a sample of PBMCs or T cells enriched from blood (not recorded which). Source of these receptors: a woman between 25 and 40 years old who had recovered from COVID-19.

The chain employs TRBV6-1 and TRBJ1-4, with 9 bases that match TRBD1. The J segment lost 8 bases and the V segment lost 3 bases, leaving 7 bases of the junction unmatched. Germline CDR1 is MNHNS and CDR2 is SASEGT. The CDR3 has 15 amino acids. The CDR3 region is CASSEPGTGREKLFF. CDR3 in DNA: TGTGCCAGCAGTGAGCCCGGGACAGGGAGGGAAAAACTGTTTTTT.

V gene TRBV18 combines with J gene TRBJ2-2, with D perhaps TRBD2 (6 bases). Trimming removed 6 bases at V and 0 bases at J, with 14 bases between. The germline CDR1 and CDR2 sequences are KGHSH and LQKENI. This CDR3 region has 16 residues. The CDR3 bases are TGTGCCAGCTCGCCTGTGGAGCGGGCGAACACCGGGGAGCTGTTTTTT. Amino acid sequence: CASSPVERANTGELFF.

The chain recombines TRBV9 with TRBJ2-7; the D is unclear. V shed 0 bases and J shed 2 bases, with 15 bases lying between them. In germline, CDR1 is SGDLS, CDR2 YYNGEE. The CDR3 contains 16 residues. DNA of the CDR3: TGTGCCAGCAGCGTAGATTTAGGAAGAGGAACCTACGAGCAGTACTTC. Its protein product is CASSVDLGRGTYEQYF. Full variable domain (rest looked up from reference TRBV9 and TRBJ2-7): DSGVTQTPKHLITATGQRVTLRCSPRSGDLSVYWYQQSLDQGLQFLIQYYNGEERAKGNILERFSAQQFPDLHSELNLSSLELGDSALYFCASSVDLGRGTYEQYFGPGTRLTVT.

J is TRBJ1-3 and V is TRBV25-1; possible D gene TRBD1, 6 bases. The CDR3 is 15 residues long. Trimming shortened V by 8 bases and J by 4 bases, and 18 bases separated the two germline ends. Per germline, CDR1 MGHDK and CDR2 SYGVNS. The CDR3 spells CASGVLGAAGNTIYF. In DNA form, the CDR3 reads TGTGCCAGCGGGGTCTTGGGGGCAGCAGGAAACACCATATATTTT.

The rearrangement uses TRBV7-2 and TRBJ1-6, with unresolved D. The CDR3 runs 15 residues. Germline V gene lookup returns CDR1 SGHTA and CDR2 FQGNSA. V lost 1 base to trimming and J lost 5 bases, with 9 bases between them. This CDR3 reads CASSLGNRDNSPLHF. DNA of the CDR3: TGTGCCAGCAGCTTAGGGAACAGAGATAATTCACCCCTCCACTTT.

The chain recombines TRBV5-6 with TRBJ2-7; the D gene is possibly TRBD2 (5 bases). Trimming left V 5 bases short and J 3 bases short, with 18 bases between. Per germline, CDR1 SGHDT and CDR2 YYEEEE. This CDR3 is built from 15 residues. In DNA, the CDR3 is TGTGCCAGCAGTGTTGTGGTTTACAGCGGCTACGAGCAGTACTTC. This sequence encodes CASSVVVYSGYEQYF. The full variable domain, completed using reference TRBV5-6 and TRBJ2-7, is DAGVTQSPTHLIKTRGQQVTLRCSPKSGHDTVSWYQQALGQGPQFIFQYYEEEERQRGNFPDRFSGHQFPNYSSELNVNALLLGDSALYLCASSVVVYSGYEQYFGPGTRLTVT.

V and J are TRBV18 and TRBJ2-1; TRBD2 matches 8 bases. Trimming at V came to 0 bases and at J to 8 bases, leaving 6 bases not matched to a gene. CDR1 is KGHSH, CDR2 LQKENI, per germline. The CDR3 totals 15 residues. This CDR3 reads CASSPPLAAIDEQFF. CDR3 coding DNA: TGTGCCAGCTCACCACCACTAGCGGCAATTGATGAGCAGTTCTTC.

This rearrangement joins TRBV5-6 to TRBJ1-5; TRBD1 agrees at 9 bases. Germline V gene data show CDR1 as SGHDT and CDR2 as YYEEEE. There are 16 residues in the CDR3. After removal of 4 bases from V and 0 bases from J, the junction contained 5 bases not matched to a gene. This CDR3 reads CASSRTGDFSNQPQHF. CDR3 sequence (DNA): TGTGCCAGCAGCAGGACAGGGGATTTTAGCAATCAGCCCCAGCATTTT.

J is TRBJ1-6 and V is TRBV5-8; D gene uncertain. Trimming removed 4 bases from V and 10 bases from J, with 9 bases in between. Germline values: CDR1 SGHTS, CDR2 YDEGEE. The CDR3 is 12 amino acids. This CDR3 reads CASSPYGSPLHF. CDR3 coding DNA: TGTGCCAGCAGCCCGTATGGCTCACCCCTCCACTTT. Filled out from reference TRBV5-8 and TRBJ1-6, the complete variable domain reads EAGVTQSPTHLIKTRGQQATLRCSPISGHTSVYWYQQALGLGLQFLLWYDEGEERNRGNFPPRFSGRQFPNYSSELNVNALELEDSALYLCASSPYGSPLHFGNGTRLTVT.

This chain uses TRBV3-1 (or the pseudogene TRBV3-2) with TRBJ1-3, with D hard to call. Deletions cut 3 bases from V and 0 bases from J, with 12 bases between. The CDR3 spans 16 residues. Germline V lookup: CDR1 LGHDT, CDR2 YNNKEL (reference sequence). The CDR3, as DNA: TGTGCCAGCAGCCAGAGACTCCCCTCCTCTGGAAACACCATATATTTT. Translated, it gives CASSQRLPSSGNTIYF.

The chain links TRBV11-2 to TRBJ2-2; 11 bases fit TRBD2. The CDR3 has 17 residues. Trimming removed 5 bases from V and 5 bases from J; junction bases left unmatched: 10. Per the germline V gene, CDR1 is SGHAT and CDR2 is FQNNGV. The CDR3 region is CASSRTRLAGLTGELFF. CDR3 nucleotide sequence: TGTGCCAGCAGCCGAACCCGACTAGCGGGGCTGACCGGGGAGCTGTTTTTT. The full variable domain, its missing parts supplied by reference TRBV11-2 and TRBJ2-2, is EAGVAQSPRYKIIEKRQSVAFWCNPISGHATLYWYQQILGQGPKLLIQFQNNGVVDDSQLPKDRFSAERLKGVDSTLKIQPAKLEDSAVYLCASSRTRLAGLTGELFFGEGSRLTVL.

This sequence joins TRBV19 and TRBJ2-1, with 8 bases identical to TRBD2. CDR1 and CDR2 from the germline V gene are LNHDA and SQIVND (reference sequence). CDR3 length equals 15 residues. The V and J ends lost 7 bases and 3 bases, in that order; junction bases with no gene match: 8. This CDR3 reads CASTRTAGDYNEQFF. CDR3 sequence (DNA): TGTGCCAGTACCCGGACAGCGGGAGACTACAATGAGCAGTTCTTC.